This T cell receptor (beta chain) was captured by sequencing in a study of shared clonotypes between healthy human individuals. Repertoires were generated with immunoSEQ multiplex PCR, while TCRdb's copy carries only in-frame clones and drops some. This sample has more than 1 million clones, with more than 75% found just once. The CDR3 loop spans 14 amino acids. Per the germline V gene, CDR1 is MNHNS and CDR2 is SASEGT. The V and J ends lost 6 bases and 1 base respectively, with 9 bases between them. Sequences were obtained from memory CD4+ T cells from PBMCs. The subset here: CD45RA-negative fraction. The rearrangement links TRBV6-1 to TRBJ2-2; D unresolved. This receptor was obtained from a man aged 18 to 29 in good health. Some clones in this sample may be carry-over from other donors' samples. In nucleotides, the CDR3 is TGTGCCAGCAGCGCGGCCCTGAACACCGGGGAGCTGTTTTTT. Protein sequence: CASSAALNTGELFF.